The T cell receptor (beta chain) under discussion was sequenced for a study of cytomegalovirus exposure and HLA in healthy donors. Study-wide points: Overall, approximately 150 TCR beta chains were annotated as cytomegalovirus-associated. That first-cohort TCR clusters tended to co-occur in the 95 to 150 validation repertoires was found in a later analysis. Using the classifier, cytomegalovirus status was reportedly diagnosed with high specificity and sensitivity.

With respect to this clone: Its antigen is still unknown.

This CDR3 spans 11 amino acids. The germline CDR1 and CDR2 sequences are SNHLY and FYNNEI. Generated by immunoSEQ multiplex PCR, the TCRdb table keeps only in-frame clones and is missing some. The repertoire consists of about 120,000 clones, with around 90% occurring once and the leading ten covering approximately 2%. The chain employs TRBV2 and TRBJ1-1, with a tentative D call TRBD1 (6 bases). This TCR derives from a woman younger than 30 in good health and CMV-seronegative. Sequences were obtained from PBMCs. The CDR3, as DNA: TGTGCAGAACAGGGGAACACTGAAGCTTTCTTT. It is translated as CAEQGNTEAFF.